The next 10 T cell receptor beta chains were all read from a single sample in a study of blood T cell repertoires in COVID-19. Produced via immunoSEQ multiplex PCR; TCRdb's table is partial and in-frame only. The sample includes over 100,000 clones, 84% seen only once; the top ten take 26%. The sequencing input was peripheral blood. The origin of the receptors is a man between 60 and 75 years old with acute or convalescent COVID-19.

The gene calls are TRBV24-1 and TRBJ1-5, with D unresolved. V lost 4 bases, J lost 0 bases, and 3 bases lay in between. Germline-derived CDR1 and CDR2 are KGHDR and SFDVKD. CDR3 size: 13 residues. The CDR3 bases are TGTGCCACCAGTGACTCTAGCAATCAGCCCCAGCATTTT. It translates to CATSDSSNQPQHF.

V usage is TRBV28 and J usage is TRBJ2-4; tentatively, D is TRBD2 (5 bases). Germline V gives CDR1 MDHEN, CDR2 SYDVKM. With 5 bases removed from V and 7 bases from J, the gap between germline ends came to 12 bases. This CDR3 region has 13 residues. In DNA, the CDR3 is TGTGCCAGCAGTCCCCCCGGAGGTAACATTCAGTACTTC. This gives the protein CASSPPGGNIQYF.

This clone has just a few counts. The rearrangement uses TRBV5-8 and TRBJ2-4; no firm D call. This CDR3 comprises 17 residues. The V and J ends lost 1 base and 0 bases respectively, with 14 bases between them. Germline-derived CDR1 and CDR2 are SGHTS and YDEGEE. In DNA form, the CDR3 reads TGTGCCAGCAGCTTGAGACGGAGAGCCCTAGCCAAAAACATTCAGTACTTC. Amino acid sequence: CASSLRRRALAKNIQYF.

The count of this clone is one. The V gene is TRBV5-4, the J gene TRBJ2-5; D is unresolved. Trimming took 5 bases from V and 5 from J, leaving 10 bases between them. This CDR3 is 12 amino acids long. Germline assignment: CDR1 SGHNT and CDR2 YYREEE (reference sequence). The CDR3 region has the DNA TGTGCCAGCAGTATCGAGGCGGAGACCCAGTACTTC. This translates into CASSIEAETQYF.

The chain combines TRBV6-5 with TRBJ2-7; the match to TRBD2 covers 12 bases. The germline V gene has CDR1 MNHEY and CDR2 SVGAGI. This CDR3 contains 15 residues. Germline trimming cut 5 bases from V and 6 bases from J; bases unmatched to any gene: 8. CDR3 region: CASSPASGRVGEQYF. The CDR3 DNA sequence: TGTGCCAGCAGTCCGGCTAGCGGGAGGGTTGGCGAGCAGTACTTC.

V and J are TRBV2 and TRBJ1-5, with TRBD1 identical over 10 bases. Trimming cost V 6 bases and J 0 bases; bases outside gene matches: 5. From germline, CDR1 is SNHLY and CDR2 FYNNEI. CDR3 length: 16 amino acids. CDR3 DNA: TGTGCCAGCAGGCGGGACAGGGGCTATAGCAATCAGCCCCAGCATTTT. As protein: CASRRDRGYSNQPQHF. Full variable domain (remainder filled in from reference TRBV2 and TRBJ1-5): EPEVTQTPSHQVTQMGQEVILRCVPISNHLYFYWYRQILGQKVEFLVSFYNNEISEKSEIFDDQFSVERPDGSNFTLKIRSTKLEDSAMYFCASRRDRGYSNQPQHFGDGTRLSIL.

This chain uses TRBV14 with TRBJ2-5; D call uncertain. The CDR3 covers 11 residues. From germline, CDR1 is SGHDN and CDR2 FVKESK. Trimming stripped 0 bases from V and 7 bases from J, with 3 bases between. CDR3 nucleotides: TGTGCCAGCAGCCAAGACTCGACCCAGTACTTC. This gives the protein CASSQDSTQYF.

This clone was detected once. The V call is TRBV2, the J call TRBJ1-4; no definite D call. V lost 7 bases, J lost 4 bases, and 10 bases lay in between. Germline V gene lookup returns CDR1 SNHLY and CDR2 FYNNEI. The CDR3 extends over 13 amino acids. CDR3 residues: CASIREVNEKLFF. Here the CDR3 DNA reads TGTGCCAGCATCCGGGAAGTTAATGAAAAACTGTTTTTT.

The chain couples TRBV13 to TRBJ2-2; 11 nucleotides agree with TRBD2. There are 15 residues in the CDR3. CDR1 is PRHDT, CDR2 FYEKMQ, per germline (reference sequence). Trimming took 5 bases from V and 5 from J; bases not matched to a gene: 4. In nucleotides, the CDR3 is TGTGCCAGCAGCAAGGGACTAGCGGTAACCGGGGAGCTGTTTTTT. This codes for CASSKGLAVTGELFF.

The rearrangement uses TRBV28 and TRBJ1-5, with TRBD1 matching 7 bases. Per the germline V gene, CDR1 is MDHEN and CDR2 is SYDVKM. The V and J ends lost 4 bases and 3 bases, in that order; junction bases with no gene match: 9. The CDR3 is 16 residues long. CDR3 coding DNA: TGTGCCAGCAGTTCAAACAGGGGCGGGGCCAATCAGCCCCAGCATTTT. Amino acid sequence: CASSSNRGGANQPQHF.